A single sample is the source of the 24 T cell receptor beta chains below, sequenced in a study of T cell responses to AZD1222 COVID-19 vaccine. Produced via immunoSEQ multiplex PCR; TCRdb's table is partial and in-frame only. The profile shows around 100,000 clones, 87% of them singletons. Source: peripheral blood, taken 28 days after the second AZD1222 dose. The receptor source for this set is an adult who received the AZD1222 COVID-19 vaccine.

The rearrangement links TRBV7-6 to TRBJ1-1; no firm D call. V dropped 1 base and J dropped 8 bases, with 14 bases sitting between them. Germline V gives CDR1 SGHVS, CDR2 FNYEAQ. This CDR3 has 14 residues. CDR3 nucleotides: TGTGCCAGCAGCTTAGATTCGGGGTCAGTGGAAGCTTTCTTT. It translates to CASSLDSGSVEAFF. Variable domain in full (rest from reference TRBV7-6 and TRBJ1-1): GAGVSQSPRYKVTKRGQDVALRCDPISGHVSLYWYRQALGQGPEFLTYFNYEAQQDKSGLPNDRFSAERPEGSISTLTIQRTEQRDSAMYRCASSLDSGSVEAFFGQGTRLTVV.

This clone was recorded once. V gene TRBV12-3 or TRBV12-4 combines with J gene TRBJ2-5, with TRBD1 identical over 7 bases. The CDR3 has 13 residues. Trimming at V came to 8 bases and at J to 6 bases, leaving 9 bases not matched to a gene. CDR3 in amino acids: CASCRGLGQTQYF. The CDR3, as DNA: TGTGCCAGCTGTAGGGGGCTAGGACAGACCCAGTACTTC.

This clone has just one count. The gene calls are TRBV16 and TRBJ1-5, with TRBD1 identical over 7 bases. V dropped 4 bases and J dropped 1; count of bases not matched to a gene: 7. The germline gives CDR1 KGHSY, CDR2 FQNENV. CDR3 length: 16 amino acids. This chain's CDR3 is CASSLGRGGSNQPQHF. CDR3 coding DNA: TGTGCCAGCAGCCTGGGCAGGGGGGGGAGCAATCAGCCCCAGCATTTT.

The chain carries TRBV7-3 and TRBJ2-6; 10 nucleotides align to TRBD1. Germline loops: CDR1 SGHTA, CDR2 FQGTGA. V dropped 6 bases and J dropped 0; count of bases not matched to a gene: 5. This CDR3 contains 17 residues. Written as DNA, the CDR3 is TGTGCCAGCAGGACAGGGGGCCTAAGCTCTGGGGCCAACGTCCTGACTTTC. Translation gives CASRTGGLSSGANVLTF.

In its sample, this clone was seen once. The chain links TRBV4-1 to TRBJ2-7, with TRBD2 as a possible D gene (5 bases). V was pared by 1 base and J by 1 base, with 11 bases between. The CDR3 loop spans 15 amino acids. Germline V gene sequence: CDR1 MGHRA, CDR2 YSYEKL. CDR3 region: CASSQGWETSYEQYF. CDR3 nucleotides: TGCGCCAGCAGCCAAGGGTGGGAGACTTCCTACGAGCAGTACTTC.

This clone has a single count. The chain carries TRBV5-1 and TRBJ1-1; 7 bases fit TRBD1. CDR1 is SGHRS and CDR2 is YFSETQ in the germline V gene. The CDR3 has 13 residues. Losses at the gene ends were 2 bases for V and 4 bases for J; bases not matched to a gene: 2. CDR3 in amino acids: CASSLQGPTEAFF. The CDR3 coding sequence is TGCGCCAGCAGCTTACAGGGGCCCACTGAAGCTTTCTTT.

The CDR3 reads CASSKNGQGSFYGYTF. The CDR3 nucleotides are TGTGCCAGCAGTAAAAATGGACAGGGATCCTTCTATGGCTACACCTTC. J is TRBJ1-2 and V is TRBV27, with TRBD1 matching over 8 bases. Trimming took 5 bases from V and 4 from J; bases not matched to a gene: 12. The germline V gene encodes CDR1 MNHEY and CDR2 SMNVEV (reference sequence). This CDR3 comprises 16 residues.

Here the CDR3 DNA reads TGCAGTGCTAGTCGGGGGTCGAGCAATCAGCCCCAGCATTTT. The encoded protein is CSASRGSSNQPQHF. The V and J genes are TRBV20-1 and TRBJ1-5, with D possibly being TRBD1 (5 bases). The germline gives CDR1 DFQATT, CDR2 SNEGSKA (reference sequence). The V and J ends lost 3 bases and 1 base respectively, with 10 bases between them. The CDR3 has 14 amino acids.

The chain has TRBV24-1 and TRBJ1-2; tentatively, D is TRBD1 (6 bases). The CDR3 length is 14 residues. Germline V gene lookup returns CDR1 KGHDR and CDR2 SFDVKD. V lost 0 bases, J lost 3 bases, and 7 bases lay in between. The chain's CDR3 is CATSDLHRDYGYTF. CDR3 sequence (DNA): TGTGCCACCAGTGATTTGCACAGGGACTATGGCTACACCTTC.

This rearrangement joins TRBV11-2 to TRBJ2-7; unclear D gene. This CDR3 spans 14 amino acids. V was cut by 2 bases and J by 0 bases, with 8 bases left in between. Looked up from germline, CDR1 is SGHAT and CDR2 is FQNNGV. CDR3 DNA: TGTGCCAGCAGCTTAATGACGAGCTCCTACGAGCAGTACTTC. Its protein product is CASSLMTSSYEQYF.

The chain recombines TRBV6-2 or TRBV6-3 with TRBJ1-3; no definite D call. The CDR3 consists of 16 residues. V gave up 5 bases and J gave up 0 bases, with 14 bases separating them. Germline lookup yields CDR1 MNHEY and CDR2 SVGEGT. CDR3 nucleotide sequence: TGTGCCAGCAGTCAAGGACCGCTAACCTCTGGAAACACCATATATTTT. It encodes CASSQGPLTSGNTIYF.

The chain recombines TRBV6-6 with TRBJ2-7; TRBD2 aligns across 12 bases. The CDR3 is 14 residues long. V shed 6 bases, J shed 5 bases, and the junction held 5 bases outside the gene matches. Looked up from germline, CDR1 is MNHNY and CDR2 is SVGAGI (reference sequence). The CDR3: CASRRTSGTNEQYF. The CDR3 bases are TGTGCCAGCAGACGGACTAGCGGGACCAACGAGCAGTACTTC.

A few counts support this clone. The rearrangement links TRBV11-2 to TRBJ1-3; D gene ambiguous. The V and J ends lost 4 bases and 0 bases respectively, with 13 bases between them. The germline V gene encodes CDR1 SGHAT and CDR2 FQNNGV. The CDR3 length is 16 residues. The CDR3 nucleotides read TGTGCCAGCAGCTCAGGAATCCAAAGCTCTGGAAACACCATATATTTT. This sequence encodes CASSSGIQSSGNTIYF.

A few counts support this clone. The chain recombines TRBV11-2 with TRBJ2-7; maybe TRBD1 (6 bases). V was shortened by 4 bases and J by 3 bases, with 13 bases between the two germline ends. CDR3 length: 14 residues. In germline, CDR1 is SGHAT, CDR2 FQNNGV. Here the CDR3 reads CASSSTPQGYEQYF. DNA for the CDR3: TGTGCCAGCAGCTCCACTCCACAGGGCTACGAGCAGTACTTC.

J is TRBJ1-1 and V is TRBV29-1; the D is unclear. This CDR3 comprises 14 residues. Germline lookup yields CDR1 SQVTM and CDR2 ANQGSEA. The germline V and J ends were trimmed by 6 bases and 0 bases, with 14 bases remaining between them. CDR3 bases: TGCAGCGTACCCAAAGGCGGGGTGAACACTGAAGCTTTCTTT. It is translated as CSVPKGGVNTEAFF.

The gene calls are TRBV11-1 and TRBJ1-4; D uncertain. Trimming removed 7 bases from V and 8 bases from J, with 17 bases in between. Germline assignment: CDR1 SGHAT and CDR2 FQDESV (reference sequence). This CDR3 has 14 residues. Here the CDR3 reads CASTSTAAPEKLFF. CDR3 nucleotides: TGTGCCAGCACCTCAACAGCCGCCCCGGAAAAACTGTTTTTT.

The V and J genes are TRBV2 and TRBJ1-5, with D possibly matching TRBD1 (6 bases). CDR3 length: 14 residues. Trimming pared 5 bases from V and 3 bases from J, leaving 11 bases between. Per germline, CDR1 SNHLY and CDR2 FYNNEI. CDR3 region: CASSQQGYNQPQHF. CDR3 in DNA: TGTGCCAGCAGTCAACAGGGATACAATCAGCCCCAGCATTTT.

The rearrangement links TRBV5-4 to TRBJ2-1; a weak D match, TRBD1 (5 bases). With 3 bases removed from V and 0 bases from J, the gap between germline ends came to 13 bases. CDR1 is SGHNT, CDR2 YYREEE, per germline (reference sequence). There are 16 residues in the CDR3. CDR3 sequence reads: CASSSMQTDSYNEQFF. In nucleotides, the CDR3 is TGTGCCAGCAGCTCAATGCAGACAGACTCCTACAATGAGCAGTTCTTC.

The chain uses TRBV4-2 and TRBJ2-4; 14 bases are a match to TRBD2. In germline, CDR1 is LGHNA, CDR2 YNFKEQ. With 4 bases clipped from V and 1 base from J, the junction kept 12 bases outside the gene matches. There are 20 residues in the CDR3. Here the CDR3 reads CASSLGTSGSLGGAKNIQYF. The CDR3 DNA sequence: TGTGCCAGCAGCCTGGGGACTAGCGGGAGTCTCGGTGGGGCCAAAAACATTCAGTACTTC.

This sequence joins TRBV7-2 and TRBJ2-7; 10 nucleotides agree with TRBD1. Germline trimming cut 5 bases from V and 4 bases from J; bases unmatched to any gene: 5. Germline CDR1 SGHTA, CDR2 FQGNSA. The CDR3 is made up of 14 amino acids. Here the CDR3 reads CASSAPGQGYEQYF. The CDR3 DNA reads TGTGCCAGCAGCGCACCGGGACAGGGGTACGAGCAGTACTTC.

This clone came up many times. The chain recombines TRBV27 with TRBJ1-3; D may be TRBD1 (5 bases). Between the trimmed V and J ends, which lost 6 bases and 1 base, there was a span of 13 bases. Germline CDR1 reads MNHEY; CDR2 reads SMNVEV (reference sequence). This CDR3 spans 15 amino acids. CDR3 amino acids: CASSPSGWSGNTIYF. CDR3 sequence (DNA): TGTGCCAGCAGCCCCTCAGGGTGGTCTGGAAACACCATATATTTT.

The chain carries TRBV5-4 and TRBJ1-1; D is uncertain. V lost 2 bases and J 1 base, leaving 9 bases between the germline ends. CDR1 SGHNT and CDR2 YYREEE come from the germline V gene (reference sequence). The CDR3 has 14 amino acids. Here the CDR3 DNA reads TGTGCCAGCAGCTTTAACAGAGCGAACACTGAAGCTTTCTTT. The encoded protein is CASSFNRANTEAFF.

This chain connects TRBV6-5 to TRBJ1-4; 8 bases match TRBD1. V lost 6 bases and J lost 8; bases outside the gene matches: 8. Germline lookup yields CDR1 MNHEY and CDR2 SVGAGI. The CDR3 loop spans 14 amino acids. CDR3 sequence reads: CASSDRGLGEKLFF. In DNA form, the CDR3 reads TGTGCCAGCAGCGACAGGGGCCTTGGGGAAAAACTGTTTTTT.

CDR3 bases: TGTGCCAGCAGCGCAAGCACTAGCGGGCGTCCTCGTGAGCAGTTCTTC. Translating it yields CASSASTSGRPREQFF. The chain carries TRBV13 and TRBJ2-1, with TRBD2 identical over 9 bases. The CDR3 is 16 residues long. V shed 5 bases and J 9 bases; nucleotides not matched to a gene: 14. The germline gives CDR1 PRHDT, CDR2 FYEKMQ (reference sequence).